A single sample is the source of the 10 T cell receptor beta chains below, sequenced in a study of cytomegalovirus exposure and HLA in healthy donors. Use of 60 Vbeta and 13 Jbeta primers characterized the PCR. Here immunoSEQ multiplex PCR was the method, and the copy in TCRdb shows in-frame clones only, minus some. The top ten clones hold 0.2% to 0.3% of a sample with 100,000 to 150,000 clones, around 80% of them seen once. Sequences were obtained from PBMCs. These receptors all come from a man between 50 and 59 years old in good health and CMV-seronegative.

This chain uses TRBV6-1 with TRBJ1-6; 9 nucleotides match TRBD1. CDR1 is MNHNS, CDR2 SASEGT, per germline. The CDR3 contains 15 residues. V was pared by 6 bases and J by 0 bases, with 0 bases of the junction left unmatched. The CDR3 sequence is CASRTGGSYNSPLHF. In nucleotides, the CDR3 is TGTGCCAGCAGGACAGGGGGCTCCTATAATTCACCCCTCCACTTT.

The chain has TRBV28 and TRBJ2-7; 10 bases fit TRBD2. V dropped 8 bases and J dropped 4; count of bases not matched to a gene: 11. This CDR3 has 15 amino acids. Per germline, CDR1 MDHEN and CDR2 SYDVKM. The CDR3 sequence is CASGPSGSFLYEQYF. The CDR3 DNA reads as TGTGCCAGCGGGCCTAGCGGGAGTTTCCTTTACGAGCAGTACTTC.

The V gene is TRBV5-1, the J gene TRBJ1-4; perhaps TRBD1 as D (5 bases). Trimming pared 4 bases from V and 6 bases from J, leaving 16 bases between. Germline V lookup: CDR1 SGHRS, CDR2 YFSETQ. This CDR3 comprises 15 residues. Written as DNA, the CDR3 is TGCGCCAGCAGCCCGCAGGGAGGTAACCATGAAAAACTGTTTTTT. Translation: CASSPQGGNHEKLFF.

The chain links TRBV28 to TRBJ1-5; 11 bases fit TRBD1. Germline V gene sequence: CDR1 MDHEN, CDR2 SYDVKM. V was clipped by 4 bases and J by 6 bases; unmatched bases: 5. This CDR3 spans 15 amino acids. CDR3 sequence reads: CASSSGQGASQPQHF. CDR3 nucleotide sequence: TGTGCCAGCAGTTCTGGACAGGGGGCGAGTCAGCCCCAGCATTTT.

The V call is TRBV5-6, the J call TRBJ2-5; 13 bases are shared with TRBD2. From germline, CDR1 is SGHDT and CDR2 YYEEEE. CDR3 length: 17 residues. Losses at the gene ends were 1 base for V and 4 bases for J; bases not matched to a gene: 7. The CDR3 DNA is TGTGCCAGCAGCTTGAGGACTAGCGGGAGCCGGGGAGAGACCCAGTACTTC. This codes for CASSLRTSGSRGETQYF.

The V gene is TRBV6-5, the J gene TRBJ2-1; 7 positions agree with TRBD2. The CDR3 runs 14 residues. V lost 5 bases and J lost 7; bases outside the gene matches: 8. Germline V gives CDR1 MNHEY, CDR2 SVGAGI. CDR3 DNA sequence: TGTGCCAGCAGTGCCGGGGGGATTTCAAATGAGCAGTTCTTC. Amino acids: CASSAGGISNEQFF.

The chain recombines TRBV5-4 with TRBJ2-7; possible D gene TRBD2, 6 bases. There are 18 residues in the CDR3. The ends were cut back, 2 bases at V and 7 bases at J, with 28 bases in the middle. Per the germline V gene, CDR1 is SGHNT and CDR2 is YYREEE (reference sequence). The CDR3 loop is CASSFVRAGNLGIAEQYF. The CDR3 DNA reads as TGTGCCAGCAGCTTTGTTCGAGCGGGTAACCTCGGAATTGCGGAGCAGTACTTC.

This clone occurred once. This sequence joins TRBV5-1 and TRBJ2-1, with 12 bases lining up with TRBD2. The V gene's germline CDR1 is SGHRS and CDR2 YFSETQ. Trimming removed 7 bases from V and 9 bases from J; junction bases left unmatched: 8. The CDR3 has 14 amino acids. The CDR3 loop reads CASHQTSGSSEQFF. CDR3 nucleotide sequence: TGCGCCAGCCACCAGACTAGCGGGAGCTCTGAGCAGTTCTTC.

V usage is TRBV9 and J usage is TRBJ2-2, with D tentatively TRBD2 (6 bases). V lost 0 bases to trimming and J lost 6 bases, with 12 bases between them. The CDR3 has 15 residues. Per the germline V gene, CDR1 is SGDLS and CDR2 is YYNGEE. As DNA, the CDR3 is TGTGCCAGCAGCGTAGGACTAGTCTTCGCCGGGGAGCTGTTTTTT. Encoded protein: CASSVGLVFAGELFF.

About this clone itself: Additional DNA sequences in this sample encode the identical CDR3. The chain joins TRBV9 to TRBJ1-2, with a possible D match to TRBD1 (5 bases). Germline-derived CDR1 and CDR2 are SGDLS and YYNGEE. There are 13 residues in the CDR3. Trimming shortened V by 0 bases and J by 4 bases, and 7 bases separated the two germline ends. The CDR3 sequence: CASSVGGGYGYTF. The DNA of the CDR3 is TGTGCCAGCAGCGTAGGGGGGGGCTATGGCTACACCTTC.